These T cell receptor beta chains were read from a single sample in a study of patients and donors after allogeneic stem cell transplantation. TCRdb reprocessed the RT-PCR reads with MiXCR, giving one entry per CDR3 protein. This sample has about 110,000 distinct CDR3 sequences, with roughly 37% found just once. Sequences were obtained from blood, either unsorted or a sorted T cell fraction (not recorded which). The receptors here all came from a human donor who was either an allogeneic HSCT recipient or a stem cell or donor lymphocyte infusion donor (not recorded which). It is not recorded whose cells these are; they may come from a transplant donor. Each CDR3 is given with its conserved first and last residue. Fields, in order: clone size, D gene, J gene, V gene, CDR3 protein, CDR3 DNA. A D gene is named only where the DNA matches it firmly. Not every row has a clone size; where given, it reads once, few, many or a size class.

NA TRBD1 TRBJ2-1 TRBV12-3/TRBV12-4 CASSLDRRQTTYNEQFF TGTGCCAGCAGTTTGGACAGGCGCCAAACCACTTACAATGAGCAGTTCTTC
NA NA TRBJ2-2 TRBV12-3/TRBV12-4 CASSYLIDTGELFF TGTGCCAGCAGTTACCTCATTGACACCGGGGAGCTGTTTTTT
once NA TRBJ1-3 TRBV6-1 CASSEARGSRGNTIYF TGTGCCAGCAGTGAAGCGCGAGGATCCAGGGGAAACACCATATATTTT
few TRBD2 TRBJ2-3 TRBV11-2 CASSLDRWLAESTDTQYF TGTGCCAGCAGCTTAGATCGGTGGCTAGCGGAAAGCACAGATACGCAGTATTTT
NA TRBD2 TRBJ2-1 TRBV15 CATSRLAGRSPYNEQFF TGTGCCACCAGCAGGCTAGCGGGCAGAAGCCCCTACAATGAGCAGTTCTTC
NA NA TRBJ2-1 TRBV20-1 CSATFGTYNEQFF TGCAGTGCTACCTTCGGGACCTACAATGAGCAGTTCTTC
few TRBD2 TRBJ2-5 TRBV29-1 CSVAGLVLNGETQYF TGCAGCGTAGCGGGACTAGTCCTTAATGGGGAGACCCAGTACTTC
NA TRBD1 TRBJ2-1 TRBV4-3 CASSQDRGRKQFF TGCGCCAGCAGCCAAGATAGGGGGCGGAAGCAGTTCTTC
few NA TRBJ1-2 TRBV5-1 CASSLEGNYGYTF TGCGCCAGCAGCTTAGAGGGGAACTATGGCTACACCTTC
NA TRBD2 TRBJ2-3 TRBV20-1 CSAADSGRGTDTQYF TGCAGTGCCGCCGATAGCGGGAGAGGCACAGATACGCAGTATTTT
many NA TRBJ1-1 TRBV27 CASSSPGFRNTEAFF TGTGCCAGCAGTTCGCCGGGATTTAGAAACACTGAAGCTTTCTTT
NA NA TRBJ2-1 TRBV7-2 CASSLVRNNEQFF TGTGCCAGCAGCTTGGTCAGAAATAATGAGCAGTTCTTC
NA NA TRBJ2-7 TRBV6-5 CASSSPSQKGSYEQYF TGTGCCAGCAGTTCCCCAAGCCAGAAGGGCTCCTACGAGCAGTACTTC
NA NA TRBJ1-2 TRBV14 CASSQLQDTNYGYTF TGTGCCAGCAGCCAGCTCCAGGACACCAACTATGGCTACACCTTC
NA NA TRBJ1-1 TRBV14 CASSQSYSGGNTEAFF TGTGCCAGCAGCCAATCTTACAGCGGAGGGAACACTGAAGCTTTCTTT
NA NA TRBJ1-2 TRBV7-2 CASSYDRSDYGYTF TGTGCCAGCAGCTACGACAGGAGCGACTATGGCTACACCTTC
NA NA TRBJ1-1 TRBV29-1 CSVIEGRSAFF TGCAGCGTTATCGAGGGGAGGTCAGCTTTCTTT
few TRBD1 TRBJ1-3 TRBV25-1 CASSSLTGTGLDTIYF TGTGCCAGCAGTTCCTTAACTGGGACAGGCTTGGACACCATATATTTT
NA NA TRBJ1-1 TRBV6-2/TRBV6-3 CASSYLIGGHMNTEAFF TGTGCCAGCAGTTACTTGATCGGAGGGCATATGAACACTGAAGCTTTCTTT
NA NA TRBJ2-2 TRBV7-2 CASSLRGPNTGELFF TGTGCCAGCAGCTTAAGGGGCCCGAACACCGGGGAGCTGTTTTTT
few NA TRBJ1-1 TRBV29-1 CSTRTLNTEAFF TGCAGCACCCGGACGTTGAACACTGAAGCTTTCTTT
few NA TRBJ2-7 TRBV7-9 CASSPKLAEQYF TGTGCCAGCAGCCCCAAGTTGGCCGAGCAGTACTTC
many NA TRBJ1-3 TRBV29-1 CSVEGYGGDGNTIYF TGCAGCGTTGAAGGCTACGGCGGCGACGGAAACACCATATATTTT
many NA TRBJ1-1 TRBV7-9 CASSSPRAEAFF TGTGCCAGCAGTTCTCCTCGGGCTGAAGCTTTCTTT
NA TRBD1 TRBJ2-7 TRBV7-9 CASSSHRGSGFYEQYF TGTGCCAGCAGCTCCCACAGGGGTTCGGGCTTCTACGAGCAGTACTTC
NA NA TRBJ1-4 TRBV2 CASRKGLLEKLFF TGTGCCAGCAGGAAGGGACTCCTAGAAAAACTGTTTTTT
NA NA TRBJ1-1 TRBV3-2 CASSQQGTGWTEAFF TGTGCCAGCAGCCAACAGGGGACAGGGTGGACTGAAGCTTTCTTT
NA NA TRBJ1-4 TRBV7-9 CASSLSGPTNEKLFF TGTGCCAGCAGCCTGTCGGGCCCAACTAATGAAAAACTGTTTTTT
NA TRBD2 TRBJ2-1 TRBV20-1 CSARDRRAGGRLNEQFF TGCAGTGCTAGAGACCGCAGAGCGGGAGGCCGTCTCAATGAGCAGTTCTTC
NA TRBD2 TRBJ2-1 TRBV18 CASSELAGERSEQFF TGTGCCAGCTCAGAACTAGCGGGAGAACGAAGTGAGCAGTTCTTC
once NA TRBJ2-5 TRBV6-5 CASGTAGETQYF TGTGCCAGCGGGACGGCGGGGGAGACCCAGTACTTC
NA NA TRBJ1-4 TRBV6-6 CASSYPAQGGDEKLFF TGTGCCAGCAGTTACCCAGCACAGGGAGGGGATGAAAAACTGTTTTTT
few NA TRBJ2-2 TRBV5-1 CASSLETAGELFF TGCGCCAGCAGCTTGGAAACGGCCGGGGAGCTGTTTTTT
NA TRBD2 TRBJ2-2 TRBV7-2 CASSLRLAGGVNTGELFF TGTGCCAGCAGCTTAAGACTAGCGGGAGGAGTAAACACCGGGGAGCTGTTTTTT
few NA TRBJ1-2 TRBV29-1 CSVEDLGQGLWGYTF TGCAGCGTTGAAGATCTGGGGCAGGGGCTTTGGGGCTACACCTTC
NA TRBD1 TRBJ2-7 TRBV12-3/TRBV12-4 CASSRDREIEQYF TGTGCCAGCAGTCGGGACAGGGAAATCGAGCAGTACTTC
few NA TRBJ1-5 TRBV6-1 CASSLEGKQPQHF TGTGCCAGCAGTTTGGAGGGCAAGCAGCCCCAGCATTTT
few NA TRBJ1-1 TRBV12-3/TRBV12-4 CASRKTPLGTEAFF TGTGCCAGCAGGAAGACACCTCTGGGCACTGAAGCTTTCTTT
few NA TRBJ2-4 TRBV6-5 CASSYEPGKNIQYF TGTGCCAGCAGTTACGAGCCGGGTAAAAACATTCAGTACTTC
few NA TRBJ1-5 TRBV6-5 CASSSLNQPQHF TGTGCCAGCAGTTCCTTAAATCAGCCCCAGCATTTT
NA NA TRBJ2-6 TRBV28 CASSLNPSWWGSTGANVLTF TGTGCCAGCAGTTTAAATCCCTCATGGTGGGGGAGCACTGGGGCCAACGTCCTGACTTTC
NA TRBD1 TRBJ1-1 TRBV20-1 CSADGNRGRTEAFF TGCAGTGCGGACGGTAACAGGGGTAGGACTGAAGCTTTCTTT
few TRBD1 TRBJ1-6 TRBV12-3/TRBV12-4 CASTLADRRPSPLHF TGTGCCAGCACTCTGGCGGACAGGAGACCTTCACCCCTCCACTTT
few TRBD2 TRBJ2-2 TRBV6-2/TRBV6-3 CASSYRTSGRIDTGELFF TGTGCCAGCAGTTACAGGACTAGCGGGAGAATCGACACCGGGGAGCTGTTTTTT